The 22 T cell receptor beta chains given below trace back to one sample, sequenced in a study of CD8 T cells in ankylosing spondylitis. Their cognate antigens are unknown. Findings and limits, study-wide: Within ankylosing spondylitis blood, a TCR beta motif made up of several highly homologous variants appeared to be characteristic.

TCRdb used MiXCR to reprocess the 5' RACE reads, holding one entry per CDR3 protein. The sample records 700,000 to 850,000 distinct CDR3 sequences, over 9.5% being singletons. The specimen sequenced was blood, either unsorted or a sorted T cell fraction (not recorded which). Receptor source: a male donor with ankylosing spondylitis.

This sequence joins TRBV4-3 and TRBJ1-4; 8 nucleotides match TRBD1. The CDR3 is 14 residues long. V lost 3 bases and J lost 8; bases outside the gene matches: 5. Germline CDR1 reads LGHNA; CDR2 reads YSLEER. Written as DNA, the CDR3 is TGCGCCAGCAGCCAGGGACAGGAGGGCGAAAAACTGTTTTTT. Protein: CASSQGQEGEKLFF.

The chain couples TRBV20-1 to TRBJ2-7; D possibly corresponds to TRBD2 (5 bases). This CDR3 is built from 11 residues. From germline, CDR1 is DFQATT and CDR2 SNEGSKA (reference sequence). V lost 6 bases to trimming and J lost 12 bases, with 18 bases between them. CDR3 protein: CSAQRRRVPYF. CDR3 coding DNA: TGCAGTGCCCAGAGGAGGCGGGTACCGTACTTC.

The table lists this clonotype with many counts. Here the CDR3 reads CASRRQGELSEQYF. The CDR3 nucleotides are TGCGCCAGCAGACGACAGGGGGAATTGAGCGAGCAGTACTTC. The genes are TRBV5-1 and TRBJ2-7; 9 nucleotides line up with TRBD1. Germline trimming cut 5 bases from V and 6 bases from J; bases unmatched to any gene: 9. The germline V gene has CDR1 SGHRS and CDR2 YFSETQ. This CDR3 is built from 14 residues.

This clonotype was counted only a few times. V gene TRBV7-9 combines with J gene TRBJ1-6, with D possibly TRBD1 on 6 matching bases. Trimming cost V 4 bases and J 0 bases, with 13 bases left between them. This CDR3 is 17 amino acids long. Germline V gives CDR1 SEHNR, CDR2 FQNEAQ (reference sequence). CDR3 nucleotides: TGTGCCAGCAGCTCCCCGGACAGTAGCTCCTATAATTCACCCCTCCACTTT. This sequence encodes CASSSPDSSSYNSPLHF.

The rearrangement joins TRBV18 to TRBJ2-2; D remains ambiguous. The CDR3 loop spans 15 amino acids. The germline V and J ends were trimmed by 3 bases and 0 bases, with 8 bases remaining between them. From germline, CDR1 is KGHSH and CDR2 LQKENI. The CDR3 nucleotides read TGTGCCAGCTCACCTCAACAAACGAACACCGGGGAGCTGTTTTTT. It encodes CASSPQQTNTGELFF.

This clonotype appeared a few times. The chain is built from TRBV4-1 and TRBJ2-2; tentative D call: TRBD2 (5 bases). CDR1 MGHRA and CDR2 YSYEKL come from the germline V gene. Trimming removed 1 base at V and 1 base at J, with 19 bases between. The CDR3 runs to 19 residues. CDR3 protein: CASSQVTWGDDKNTGELFF. CDR3 coding DNA: TGCGCCAGCAGCCAAGTCACATGGGGAGACGACAAGAACACCGGGGAGCTGTTTTTT.

As for this clonotype: Germline is not matched at one junction end, which may reflect a read error. The chain is built from TRBV2 and TRBJ2-5; tentatively, D is TRBD2 (6 bases). This CDR3 has 12 residues. The germline CDR1 and CDR2 sequences are SNHLY and FYNNEI. Here the CDR3 reads CASGYTGLHRVF. In nucleotides, the CDR3 is TGTGCCAGCGGATACACGGGACTCCACCGCGTTTTC.

This chain links TRBV10-1 with TRBJ2-3; perhaps D is TRBD1 or TRBD2 (6 bases each). Trimming left V 0 bases short and J 5 bases short, with 9 bases between. This CDR3 is 14 amino acids long. Germline V gene lookup returns CDR1 WNHNN and CDR2 SYGVQD (reference sequence). The CDR3 bases are TGCGCCAGCAGTGAGTCGAGGGGGGTAGATACGCAGTATTTT. This sequence encodes CASSESRGVDTQYF.

This clonotype came up a few times. The CDR3 DNA sequence: TGTGCCAGCAGTTTGGGGAAAGACAGAGCCAAAAACATTCAGTACTTC. Its protein product is CASSLGKDRAKNIQYF. The rearrangement joins TRBV27 to TRBJ2-4; possibly TRBD1 for D (5 bases). Germline V gene sequence: CDR1 MNHEY, CDR2 SMNVEV (reference sequence). The CDR3 spans 16 residues. The V end lost 3 bases, the J end lost 0 bases, and 12 bases lay between the germline ends.

In this sample, this clonotype turned up many times. The chain combines TRBV10-3 with TRBJ2-7, with 9 bases that match TRBD2. Germline-derived CDR1 and CDR2 are ENHRY and SYGVKD. This CDR3 contains 16 residues. The junction had 4 bases not matched to a gene; V was cut back by 1 base and J by 0 bases. The CDR3 sequence is CAISELAAGGSYEQYF. The CDR3 DNA follows: TGTGCCATCAGTGAGTTAGCAGCGGGGGGCTCCTACGAGCAGTACTTC.

The rearrangement joins TRBV12-3 or TRBV12-4 to TRBJ2-5; 9 bases map to TRBD1. This CDR3 has 14 amino acids. With 3 bases clipped from V and 5 bases from J, the junction kept 4 bases outside the gene matches. The CDR3 DNA is TGTGCCAGCAGTTTGGGGGGACAGGGTGAGACCCAGTACTTC. It yields the protein CASSLGGQGETQYF.

In this sample, this clonotype turned up a few times. The chain recombines TRBV29-1 with TRBJ1-2, with 10 bases identical to TRBD1. J lost 5 bases, V lost 2 bases, and 5 bases had no gene match. This CDR3 comprises 14 residues. Germline-derived CDR1 and CDR2 are SQVTM and ANQGSEA. CDR3 nucleotides: TGCAGCGTTGAAAGGACAGGGGGAGGTTATGGCTACACCTTC. Translated: CSVERTGGGYGYTF.

This clonotype was seen ten or more times. The chain employs TRBV20-1 and TRBJ1-2; no clear D. CDR1 and CDR2 from the germline V gene are DFQATT and SNEGSKA (reference sequence). This CDR3 is 12 amino acids long. With 0 bases removed from V and 7 bases from J, the gap between germline ends came to 9 bases. The CDR3 DNA follows: TGCAGTGCTAGAGAGGGATTAGCTGGCTACACCTTC. Its translation is CSAREGLAGYTF.

This clonotype was picked up many times. The gene calls are TRBV9 and TRBJ2-5; unclear D gene. CDR1 SGDLS and CDR2 YYNGEE come from the germline V gene. CDR3 size: 14 residues. Trimming removed 0 bases from V and 2 bases from J, with 8 bases in between. CDR3 region: CASSVGAKQETQYF. DNA for the CDR3: TGTGCCAGCAGCGTAGGAGCGAAACAAGAGACCCAGTACTTC.

The rearrangement joins TRBV24-1 to TRBJ2-5, with D possibly TRBD1 on 5 matching bases. CDR1 and CDR2 from the germline V gene are KGHDR and SFDVKD. CDR3 length: 18 amino acids. V shed 0 bases and J shed 4 bases, with 20 bases lying between them. The CDR3 DNA reads TGTGCCACCAGTGATTTGTTCCCTGAGCAGGGTGGAGTAGAGACCCAGTACTTC. Translated: CATSDLFPEQGGVETQYF.

The rearrangement links TRBV4-2 to TRBJ1-1; 9 nucleotides match TRBD1. Germline V gene sequence: CDR1 LGHNA, CDR2 YNFKEQ. The CDR3 has 13 residues. V was pared by 10 bases and J by 5 bases, with 8 bases of the junction left unmatched. The CDR3 DNA is TGTGCCACGGGACAGGGAGTGGGGACTGAAGCTTTCTTT. It specifies CATGQGVGTEAFF.

This clonotype came up a few times. The V gene is TRBV5-1, the J gene TRBJ2-1; D gene unclear. Trimming took off 3 bases at V and 10 bases at J, with 11 bases between the two ends. The CDR3 loop spans 12 amino acids. Per the germline V gene, CDR1 is SGHRS and CDR2 is YFSETQ. CDR3 DNA sequence: TGCGCCAGCAGCTCCCAGGTCTGGGAGCAGTTCTTC. Encoded protein: CASSSQVWEQFF.

This chain links TRBV27 with TRBJ2-5; 9 bases line up with TRBD1. Germline CDR1 is MNHEY and CDR2 is SMNVEV (reference sequence). V trimming: 5 bases; J trimming: 0 bases; junction bases outside the gene matches: 7. CDR3 size: 16 residues. The chain's CDR3 is CASSLGTGSYQETQYF. The CDR3 DNA reads TGTGCCAGCAGTCTCGGGACAGGGTCGTACCAAGAGACCCAGTACTTC.

There are a few counts of this clonotype. This rearrangement joins TRBV6-1 to TRBJ2-1; D unclear. The germline V gene has CDR1 MNHNS and CDR2 SASEGT. This CDR3 spans 12 amino acids. Trimming stripped 2 bases from V and 13 bases from J, with 12 bases between. Here the CDR3 reads CASSERASRQFF. For the CDR3, the DNA is TGTGCCAGCAGTGAAAGGGCATCAAGACAGTTCTTC.

V gene TRBV12-3 or TRBV12-4 combines with J gene TRBJ2-7; D gene ambiguous. The CDR3 sequence is 13 residues long. Trimming stripped 1 base from V and 5 bases from J, with 9 bases between. The CDR3 DNA is TGTGCCAGCAGTTTAGGCCTCTTCAACGAGCAGTACTTC. Residues: CASSLGLFNEQYF.

There are a few counts of this clonotype. This chain links TRBV20-1 with TRBJ1-2, with D perhaps TRBD1 (5 bases). The CDR3 covers 13 residues. Trimming stripped 6 bases from V and 4 bases from J, with 15 bases between. Germline CDR1 DFQATT, CDR2 SNEGSKA (reference sequence). CDR3: CSATDRALYGYTF. CDR3 in DNA: TGCAGTGCCACTGACAGAGCTCTCTATGGCTACACCTTC.

This clonotype has a count of ten or more. The chain joins TRBV29-1 to TRBJ1-1; D not certain. The CDR3 is made up of 13 amino acids. V shed 2 bases and J shed 8 bases, with 15 bases lying between them. Looked up from germline, CDR1 is SQVTM and CDR2 is ANQGSEA. The CDR3 region has the DNA TGCAGCGTTGAAAGCCAGACAAAACTCGAAGCTTTCTTT. The encoded protein is CSVESQTKLEAFF.